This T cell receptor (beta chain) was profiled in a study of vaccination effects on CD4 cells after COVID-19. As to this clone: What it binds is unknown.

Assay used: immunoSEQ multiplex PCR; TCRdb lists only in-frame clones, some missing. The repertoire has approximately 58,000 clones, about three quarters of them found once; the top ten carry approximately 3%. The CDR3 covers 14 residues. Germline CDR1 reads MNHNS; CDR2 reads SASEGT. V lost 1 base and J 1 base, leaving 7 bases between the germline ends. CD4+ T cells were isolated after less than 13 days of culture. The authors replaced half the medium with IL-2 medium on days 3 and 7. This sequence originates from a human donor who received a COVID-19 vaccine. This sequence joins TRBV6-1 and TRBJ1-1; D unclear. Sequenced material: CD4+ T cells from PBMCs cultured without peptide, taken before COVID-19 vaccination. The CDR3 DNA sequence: TGTGCCAGCAGTGAAGGGCCGACGAACACTGAAGCTTTCTTT. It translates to CASSEGPTNTEAFF.